The 19 T cell receptor beta chains in this list originate from one sample, sequenced in a study of T-cell memory formation after mild COVID-19. TCRdb ran MiXCR on the 5' RACE reads and lists one entry per CDR3 protein. The profile shows fewer than 550,000 distinct CDR3 sequences, 20% of them singletons. The sample taken for sequencing was PBMCs or a T cell subset sorted from them (not recorded which). These receptors were collected from an adult woman who had mild COVID-19 (a few samples of this study predate the infection). Cell type and time point are not known.

This rearrangement joins TRBV5-1 to TRBJ2-7; 7 nucleotides match TRBD1. Per germline, CDR1 SGHRS and CDR2 YFSETQ. CDR3 length equals 16 residues. The V segment lost 4 bases and the J segment 2 bases; nucleotides outside the gene matches: 12. The CDR3 DNA sequence: TGCGCCAGCAGCCCACTCCAATGGCAGGGGGCCTACGAGCAGTACTTC. It encodes CASSPLQWQGAYEQYF.

The chain employs TRBV9 and TRBJ2-3; 13 bases line up with TRBD2. Germline V lookup: CDR1 SGDLS, CDR2 YYNGEE. The CDR3 length is 17 residues. V was pared by 3 bases and J by 2 bases, with 6 bases of the junction left unmatched. The CDR3 coding sequence is TGTGCCAGCAGCGCAGGGACTAGCGGGGTGATCACAGATACGCAGTATTTT. As protein: CASSAGTSGVITDTQYF.

This clonotype was seen more than once but under ten times. CDR3 region: CASSQVSAVSEQYF. The CDR3, as DNA: TGCGCCAGCAGCCAAGTCAGTGCTGTCTCTGAGCAGTACTTC. The V call is TRBV4-1, the J call TRBJ2-7; unclear D gene. This CDR3 comprises 14 residues. Trimming shortened V by 1 base and J by 7 bases, and 14 bases separated the two germline ends. The V gene's germline CDR1 is MGHRA and CDR2 YSYEKL.

The chain joins TRBV6-5 to TRBJ2-7; 10 positions match TRBD1. The CDR3 loop spans 14 amino acids. V lost 6 bases and J lost 5; bases outside the gene matches: 7. CDR1 is MNHEY, CDR2 SVGAGI, per germline. CDR3 coding DNA: TGTGCCAGCAGCCCGGGACAGGGGAAAAACGAGCAGTACTTC. As protein: CASSPGQGKNEQYF.

The chain's CDR3 is CASNRLAGGYSVTQYF. The DNA for the CDR3 is TGTGCCAGCAACCGACTAGCGGGGGGGTACTCAGTGACCCAGTACTTC. The rearrangement uses TRBV5-6 and TRBJ2-5; TRBD2 aligns across 14 bases. Germline values: CDR1 SGHDT, CDR2 YYEEEE. Unmatched junction bases numbered 11, after V lost 6 bases and J lost 7 bases. The CDR3 has 16 residues.

This chain joins TRBV6-5 and TRBJ1-1; the D is unclear. V was pared by 8 bases and J by 3 bases, with 7 bases between. The V gene's germline CDR1 is MNHEY and CDR2 SVGAGI. This CDR3 has 11 residues. The CDR3: CASAMDTEAFF. The CDR3, as DNA: TGTGCCAGCGCCATGGACACTGAAGCTTTCTTT.

The chain links TRBV7-8 to TRBJ1-1, with a tentative D call TRBD1 (6 bases). V dropped 2 bases and J dropped 1 base, with 14 bases sitting between them. The CDR3 totals 16 residues. Germline V gene sequence: CDR1 SGHVS, CDR2 FQNEAQ. The CDR3 loop reads CASSLRRGLGNTEAFF. CDR3 nucleotides: TGTGCCAGCAGCTTAAGACGGGGGCTCGGGAACACTGAAGCTTTCTTT. The full variable domain, rest sourced from reference TRBV7-8 and TRBJ1-1, is GAGVSQSPRYKVAKRGQDVALRCDPISGHVSLFWYQQALGQGPEFLTYFQNEAQLDKSGLPSDRFFAERPEGSVSTLKIQRTQQEDSAVYLCASSLRRGLGNTEAFFGQGTRLTVV.

This clonotype turned up a few times. The CDR3 is CASSLARGRDQPQHF. CDR3 bases: TGTGCCAGCAGTTTAGCCAGGGGGCGAGATCAGCCCCAGCATTTT. The V call is TRBV12-3 or TRBV12-4, the J call TRBJ1-5; 8 positions match TRBD1. With 0 bases clipped from V and 5 bases from J, the junction kept 3 bases outside the gene matches. This CDR3 contains 15 residues.

This clonotype was detected a few times. CDR3: CASGRTTYEQYF. In nucleotides, the CDR3 is TGCGCCAGCGGCAGGACTACCTACGAGCAGTACTTC. The J gene is TRBJ2-7, the V gene TRBV5-1; weak D call: TRBD2 (6 bases). The CDR3 is 12 amino acids. The germline gives CDR1 SGHRS, CDR2 YFSETQ. Trimming took 7 bases from V and 2 from J, leaving 10 bases between them. The variable domain in full, completed from reference TRBV5-1 and TRBJ2-7, reads KAGVTQTPRYLIKTRGQQVTLSCSPISGHRSVSWYQQTPGQGLQFLFEYFSETQRNKGNFPGRFSGRQFSNSRSEMNVSTLELGDSALYLCASGRTTYEQYFGPGTRLTVT.

This clonotype turned up a few times. This chain uses TRBV7-9 with TRBJ2-5; 11 bases are a match to TRBD1. The ends lost 4 bases at V and 5 bases at J; junction bases unmatched: 3. This CDR3 has 14 amino acids. CDR1 is SEHNR and CDR2 is FQNEAQ in the germline V gene (reference sequence). Here the CDR3 reads CASSSGQGGETQYF. CDR3 DNA: TGTGCCAGCAGCTCGGGACAGGGGGGTGAGACCCAGTACTTC.

This clonotype was recorded a few times. The chain is built from TRBV5-1 and TRBJ2-6; D gene unclear. This CDR3 has 15 residues. The germline CDR1 and CDR2 sequences are SGHRS and YFSETQ. Between the trimmed V and J ends, which lost 3 bases and 0 bases, there was a span of 7 bases. In DNA, the CDR3 is TGCGCCAGCAGCTCCGACAACTCTGGGGCCAACGTCCTGACTTTC. Translation: CASSSDNSGANVLTF.

This sequence joins TRBV7-9 and TRBJ2-3; D is perhaps TRBD2 (5 bases). The CDR3 is 10 residues long. V was shortened by 6 bases and J by 13 bases, with 11 bases between the two germline ends. Germline V gene data show CDR1 as SEHNR and CDR2 as FQNEAQ (reference sequence). The CDR3 spells CASSDTGKYF. In DNA, the CDR3 is TGTGCCAGCAGTGATACCGGGAAGTATTTT.

This sequence joins TRBV6-5 and TRBJ1-1; D is ambiguous. The germline V and J ends were trimmed by 7 bases and 2 bases, with 17 bases remaining between them. The CDR3 covers 15 residues. From germline, CDR1 is MNHEY and CDR2 SVGAGI. CDR3: CASIPGMKLNTEAFF. The CDR3 coding sequence is TGTGCCAGCATCCCGGGGATGAAGCTAAACACTGAAGCTTTCTTT.

This clonotype turned up a few times. The chain carries TRBV29-1 and TRBJ2-7; D remains ambiguous. This CDR3 is 11 amino acids long. V was shortened by 4 bases and J by 0 bases, with 4 bases between the two germline ends. Germline V gene sequence: CDR1 SQVTM, CDR2 ANQGSEA. DNA for the CDR3: TGCAGCGTTGCGGACTCCTACGAGCAGTACTTC. It yields the protein CSVADSYEQYF.

This clonotype was counted between two and nine times. This chain joins TRBV6-6 and TRBJ2-5; 8 bases map to TRBD1. Germline assignment: CDR1 MNHNY and CDR2 SVGAGI (reference sequence). CDR3 length equals 14 residues. V shed 4 bases, J shed 7 bases, and the junction held 8 bases outside the gene matches. CDR3 sequence reads: CASSSTGAALTQYF. The CDR3 DNA reads as TGTGCCAGCAGTTCGACAGGGGCCGCGTTGACCCAGTACTTC.

V is TRBV20-1 and J is TRBJ2-5; TRBD2 aligns across 11 bases. The junction had 1 base not matched to a gene; V was cut back by 4 bases and J by 3 bases. Germline CDR1 is DFQATT and CDR2 is SNEGSKA (reference sequence). The CDR3 length is 13 residues. CDR3 region: CSAMTSGEETQYF. Written as DNA, the CDR3 is TGCAGTGCTATGACTAGCGGGGAAGAGACCCAGTACTTC.

The chain is built from TRBV5-1 and TRBJ1-3; TRBD1 might be the D (5 bases). The ends were cut back, 4 bases at V and 4 bases at J, with 12 bases in the middle. Germline CDR1 and CDR2: SGHRS and YFSETQ. The CDR3 runs 14 residues. CDR3: CASSLGTPGNTIYF. The CDR3 DNA follows: TGCGCCAGCAGCCTCGGGACGCCGGGAAACACCATATATTTT. The variable domain in full, completed from reference TRBV5-1 and TRBJ1-3, reads KAGVTQTPRYLIKTRGQQVTLSCSPISGHRSVSWYQQTPGQGLQFLFEYFSETQRNKGNFPGRFSGRQFSNSRSEMNVSTLELGDSALYLCASSLGTPGNTIYFGEGSWLTVV.

This clonotype was detected many times. The chain carries TRBV7-9 and TRBJ2-5, with a weak D call TRBD1 (6 bases). The CDR3 has 14 residues. CDR1 and CDR2 (germline): SEHNR, FQNEAQ (reference sequence). Trimming pared 6 bases from V and 5 bases from J, leaving 16 bases between. The CDR3 here is CASSLSGGMETQYF. DNA for the CDR3: TGTGCCAGCAGTCTATCTGGGGGCATGGAGACCCAGTACTTC.

This clonotype was picked up a small number of times. This chain links TRBV20-1 with TRBJ2-2, with D possibly being TRBD2 (7 bases). The germline CDR1 and CDR2 sequences are DFQATT and SNEGSKA (reference sequence). The CDR3 spans 15 residues. V was clipped by 2 bases and J by 3 bases, with 13 bases between them. Here the CDR3 reads CSARHGGLDTGELFF. Here the CDR3 DNA reads TGCAGTGCTAGACACGGGGGGCTAGACACCGGGGAGCTGTTTTTT.